The 25 T cell receptor beta chains below all came from one sample that was sequenced in a study of PD-1 blockade in classical Hodgkin lymphoma. Brentuximab vedotin exposure varied among the patients, all of whom had relapsed after autologous stem cell transplantation. Libraries were prepared by immunoSEQ multiplex PCR; TCRdb keeps only in-frame clonotypes and omits some of them. The repertoire holds just over 60,000 clones, approximately 90% seen once, with around an eighth in the top ten. The material was peripheral blood mononuclear cells (PBMCs), obtained at baseline. These TCRs come from a human donor with classical Hodgkin lymphoma.

By share, this clone counts as medium-sized. The CDR3 DNA reads as TGTGCCAGCAGCTTAGTCCAGACCGGGGAGCTGTTTTTT. This codes for CASSLVQTGELFF. This chain uses TRBV7-9 with TRBJ2-2, with D hard to call. The CDR3 covers 13 residues. The germline CDR1 and CDR2 sequences are SEHNR and FQNEAQ (reference sequence). Trimming shortened V by 1 base and J by 5 bases, and 5 bases separated the two germline ends.

This clone was picked up a small number of times. The chain joins TRBV5-1 to TRBJ1-2; D not certain. In germline, CDR1 is SGHRS, CDR2 YFSETQ. The CDR3 runs 17 residues. The V and J ends lost 0 bases and 0 bases respectively, with 15 bases between them. The CDR3 nucleotides read TGCGCCAGCAGCTTGGCCGTTCAGGCAGTTCCTAACTATGGCTACACCTTC. Amino acid sequence: CASSLAVQAVPNYGYTF.

V is TRBV2 and J is TRBJ2-1; D not certain. Trimming took 7 bases from V and 5 from J, leaving 15 bases between them. CDR3 size: 14 residues. Germline V gene lookup returns CDR1 SNHLY and CDR2 FYNNEI. CDR3 DNA: TGTGCCAGCACACCCTTAGTAGAAAACAATGAGCAGTTCTTC. Its protein product is CASTPLVENNEQFF. The variable domain in full, with the rest retrieved from reference TRBV2 and TRBJ2-1, is EPEVTQTPSHQVTQMGQEVILRCVPISNHLYFYWYRQILGQKVEFLVSFYNNEISEKSEIFDDQFSVERPDGSNFTLKIRSTKLEDSAMYFCASTPLVENNEQFFGPGTRLTVL.

This clone was detected only once. The gene calls are TRBV5-6 and TRBJ2-7; tentative D call: TRBD2 (6 bases). The CDR3 has 13 residues. Trimming left V 4 bases short and J 3 bases short, with 11 bases between. CDR1 is SGHDT and CDR2 is YYEEEE in the germline V gene. This CDR3 is CASSGGSLYEQYF. CDR3 in DNA: TGTGCCAGCAGCGGGGGGAGCCTCTACGAGCAGTACTTC.

The chain is built from TRBV29-1 and TRBJ2-3; TRBD1 is a possible D gene (5 bases). V lost 8 bases, J lost 4 bases, and 22 bases lay in between. The CDR3 runs 15 residues. Germline-derived CDR1 and CDR2 are SQVTM and ANQGSEA. The CDR3 DNA sequence: TGCAGCCTCCAACTGCAGGGCTTTCTCGCAGATACGCAGTATTTT. Amino acid sequence: CSLQLQGFLADTQYF.

This sequence joins TRBV11-2 and TRBJ2-7; D gene ambiguous. This CDR3 has 16 residues. Germline assignment: CDR1 SGHAT and CDR2 FQNNGV. Between the trimmed V and J ends, which lost 0 bases and 2 bases, there was a span of 14 bases. The CDR3 spells CASSLEWVDRAYEQYF. In nucleotides, the CDR3 is TGTGCCAGCAGCTTAGAGTGGGTCGACCGAGCCTACGAGCAGTACTTC.

The chain is built from TRBV7-9 and TRBJ2-5, with 10 bases lining up with TRBD2. The CDR3 consists of 15 residues. CDR1 SEHNR and CDR2 FQNEAQ come from the germline V gene (reference sequence). The junction had 8 bases not matched to a gene; V was cut back by 5 bases and J by 5 bases. As DNA, the CDR3 is TGTGCCAGCAGCCAAGCGGGGGGGCCTCGGGAGACCCAGTACTTC. It is translated as CASSQAGGPRETQYF.

The sample holds a few counts of this clone. This rearrangement joins TRBV28 to TRBJ1-6; D uncertain. The ends were cut back, 7 bases at V and 5 bases at J, with 15 bases in the middle. Germline-derived CDR1 and CDR2 are MDHEN and SYDVKM. CDR3 length: 15 residues. CDR3 loop: CASTPAAADNSPLHF. The CDR3 coding sequence is TGTGCCAGCACCCCTGCGGCAGCTGATAATTCACCCCTCCACTTT.

The gene calls are TRBV6-1 and TRBJ1-6; D remains ambiguous. Deletions cut 5 bases from V and 10 bases from J, with 15 bases between. This CDR3 is 14 amino acids long. Germline CDR1 reads MNHNS; CDR2 reads SASEGT. The CDR3 loop reads CASSRREGESPLHF. For the CDR3, the DNA is TGTGCCAGCAGTCGTAGGGAGGGTGAATCACCCCTCCACTTT.

The V and J genes are TRBV30 and TRBJ1-5; TRBD1 might be the D (6 bases). Between the trimmed V and J ends, which lost 3 bases and 6 bases, there was a span of 21 bases. Per the germline V gene, CDR1 is GTSNPN and CDR2 is SVGIG (reference sequence). This CDR3 region has 16 residues. CDR3 protein: CAWSTGGGLVGQPQHF. The CDR3 DNA is TGTGCCTGGAGCACAGGTGGGGGGCTAGTAGGTCAGCCCCAGCATTTT.

The rearrangement links TRBV6-4 to TRBJ1-4; TRBD1 might be the D (5 bases). Germline CDR1 MRHNA, CDR2 SNTAGT. Trimming removed 3 bases from V and 6 bases from J, with 11 bases in between. The CDR3 is 14 residues long. The CDR3, as DNA: TGTGCCAGCAGTGAATGCAGGGAGGATGAAAAACTGTTTTTT. Translation: CASSECREDEKLFF.

The chain recombines TRBV19 with TRBJ1-5, with 7 positions matching TRBD1. J lost 4 bases, V lost 8 bases, and 8 bases had no gene match. CDR3 length: 14 residues. CDR1 is LNHDA, CDR2 SQIVND, per germline (reference sequence). DNA for the CDR3: TGTGCCAGTTTCGACCCGGGACAGAATCAGCCCCAGCATTTT. This codes for CASFDPGQNQPQHF. Using reference TRBV19 and TRBJ1-5 for the parts outside the CDR3, the full variable domain is DGGITQSPKYLFRKEGQNVTLSCEQNLNHDAMYWYRQDPGQGLRLIYYSQIVNDFQKGDIAEGYSVSREKKESFPLTVTSAQKNPTAFYLCASFDPGQNQPQHFGDGTRLSIL.

The rearrangement links TRBV27 to TRBJ2-5, with unresolved D. From germline, CDR1 is MNHEY and CDR2 SMNVEV (reference sequence). The length of the CDR3 is 13 residues. With 2 bases removed from V and 5 bases from J, the gap between germline ends came to 9 bases. The CDR3 sequence: CASSLGDGETQYF. The CDR3, as DNA: TGTGCCAGCAGTTTAGGAGATGGGGAGACCCAGTACTTC.

The chain couples TRBV15 to TRBJ2-7, with D perhaps matching TRBD2 (6 bases). The germline gives CDR1 LNHNV, CDR2 YYDKDF (reference sequence). Between the trimmed V and J ends, which lost 0 bases and 1 base, there was a span of 7 bases. This CDR3 comprises 14 residues. The CDR3 nucleotides read TGTGCCACCAGCAGAGAGGAGGGATCCTACGAGCAGTACTTC. This encodes CATSREEGSYEQYF.

V gene TRBV30 combines with J gene TRBJ1-5, with D perhaps matching TRBD1 (6 bases). There are 15 residues in the CDR3. V gave up 3 bases and J gave up 2 bases, with 14 bases separating them. The germline V gene has CDR1 GTSNPN and CDR2 SVGIG (reference sequence). CDR3 coding DNA: TGTGCCTGGAGCGCAGGGTCAGGGGGCAATCAGCCCCAGCATTTT. Residues: CAWSAGSGGNQPQHF.

The V gene is TRBV14, the J gene TRBJ2-3; D possibly corresponds to TRBD2 (6 bases). This CDR3 is built from 14 residues. The germline V gene has CDR1 SGHDN and CDR2 FVKESK. V was pared by 0 bases and J by 4 bases, with 8 bases between. CDR3 sequence: CASSQDRGADTQYF. The CDR3 DNA sequence: TGTGCCAGCAGCCAAGATCGCGGGGCAGATACGCAGTATTTT.

This clone was recorded once. The chain carries TRBV28 and TRBJ2-6, with D maybe TRBD1 (6 bases). Germline V gene sequence: CDR1 MDHEN, CDR2 SYDVKM. V lost 7 bases, J lost 6 bases, and 31 bases lay in between. CDR3 length equals 20 residues. The CDR3 bases are TGTGCCAGCACCCACGCTCTCCTGAGGACAGCCCTCTGGGTGGCCAACGTCCTGACTTTC. Amino acids: CASTHALLRTALWVANVLTF.

The chain has TRBV15 and TRBJ2-5, with 7 bases identical to TRBD2. This CDR3 is 13 amino acids long. CDR1 is LNHNV and CDR2 is YYDKDF in the germline V gene (reference sequence). J was trimmed by 6 bases and V by 4 bases; bases with no gene match: 5. CDR3: CATSNRGVKTQYF. The CDR3 DNA reads as TGTGCCACCAGCAACCGGGGGGTGAAGACCCAGTACTTC.

The chain recombines TRBV10-3 with TRBJ1-2; D is unresolved. Trimming left V 3 bases short and J 4 bases short, with 12 bases between. Per germline, CDR1 ENHRY and CDR2 SYGVKD. The CDR3 has 14 amino acids. For the CDR3, the DNA is TGTGCCATCAGTGATTTGTCAGAATTCTATGGCTACACCTTC. Its translation: CAISDLSEFYGYTF.

This clone appeared a few times. V gene TRBV5-1 combines with J gene TRBJ2-6, with D hard to call. V was trimmed by 0 bases and J by 0 bases, leaving 4 bases between them. Germline lookup yields CDR1 SGHRS and CDR2 YFSETQ. This CDR3 has 15 amino acids. The CDR3 DNA follows: TGCGCCAGCAGCTTGGGGGGCTCTGGGGCCAACGTCCTGACTTTC. Its translation: CASSLGGSGANVLTF.

The rearrangement uses TRBV15 and TRBJ2-5; D call uncertain. The V gene lost 5 bases and the J gene lost 0 bases, with 10 bases spanning the gap. CDR1 is LNHNV and CDR2 is YYDKDF in the germline V gene (reference sequence). This CDR3 comprises 14 residues. CDR3 in amino acids: CATSPQRDQETQYF. CDR3 coding DNA: TGTGCCACCAGCCCACAGAGAGACCAAGAGACCCAGTACTTC.

The rearrangement joins TRBV6-5 to TRBJ2-5; the D gene is possibly TRBD2 (6 bases). Per the germline V gene, CDR1 is MNHEY and CDR2 is SVGAGI. V gave up 8 bases and J gave up 2 bases, with 18 bases separating them. The CDR3 is 15 residues long. CDR3 region: CASALRSGIQETQYF. The CDR3 DNA is TGTGCCAGCGCTCTTCGTAGCGGAATACAAGAGACCCAGTACTTC.

The chain carries TRBV4-2 and TRBJ2-2; TRBD2 agrees at 10 bases. V shed 0 bases, J shed 2 bases, and the junction held 6 bases outside the gene matches. CDR3 length: 18 amino acids. The V gene's germline CDR1 is LGHNA and CDR2 YNFKEQ. The CDR3 region is CASSQERSGGANTGELFF. The CDR3 DNA follows: TGTGCCAGCAGCCAAGAACGCAGCGGGGGGGCCAACACCGGGGAGCTGTTTTTT.

The rearrangement joins TRBV5-1 to TRBJ2-7; 7 nucleotides line up with TRBD1. Per the germline V gene, CDR1 is SGHRS and CDR2 is YFSETQ. Trimming at V came to 5 bases and at J to 0 bases, leaving 5 bases not matched to a gene. The CDR3 spans 14 residues. This CDR3 is CASRSGQLSYEQYF. DNA for the CDR3: TGCGCCAGCAGGTCGGGACAGCTCTCCTACGAGCAGTACTTC.

The CDR3 DNA reads as TGTGCCAGCAGCTTAGGGGTGGGTGGAAACACCATATATTTT. Its translation is CASSLGVGGNTIYF. V and J are TRBV7-2 and TRBJ1-3, with D hard to call. Trimming pared 1 base from V and 3 bases from J, leaving 7 bases between. The CDR3 consists of 14 residues. The germline CDR1 and CDR2 sequences are SGHTA and FQGNSA. The whole variable domain, filled in from reference TRBV7-2 and TRBJ1-3, reads GAGVSQSPSNKVTEKGKDVELRCDPISGHTALYWYRQSLGQGLEFLIYFQGNSAPDKSGLPSDRFSAERTGGSVSTLTIQRTQQEDSAVYLCASSLGVGGNTIYFGEGSWLTVV.